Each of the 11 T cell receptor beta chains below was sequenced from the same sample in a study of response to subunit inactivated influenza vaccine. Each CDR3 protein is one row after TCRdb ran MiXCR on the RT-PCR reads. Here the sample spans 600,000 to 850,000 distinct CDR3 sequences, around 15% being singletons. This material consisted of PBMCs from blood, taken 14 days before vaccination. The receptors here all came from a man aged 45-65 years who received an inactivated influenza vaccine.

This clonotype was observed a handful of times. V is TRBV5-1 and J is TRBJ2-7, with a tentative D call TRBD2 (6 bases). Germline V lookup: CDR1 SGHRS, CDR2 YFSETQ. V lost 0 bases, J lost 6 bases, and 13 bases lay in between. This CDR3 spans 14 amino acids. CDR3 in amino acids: CASSLDMGLSEQYF. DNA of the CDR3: TGCGCCAGCAGCTTGGACATGGGACTCTCCGAGCAGTACTTC.

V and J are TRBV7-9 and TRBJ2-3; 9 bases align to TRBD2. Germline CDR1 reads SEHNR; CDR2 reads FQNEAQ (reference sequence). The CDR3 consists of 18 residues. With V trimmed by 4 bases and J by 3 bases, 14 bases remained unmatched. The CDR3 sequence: CASSSLGIAGDLTDTQYF. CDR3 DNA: TGTGCCAGCAGCTCCCTAGGGATAGCGGGGGACTTAACAGATACGCAGTATTTT.

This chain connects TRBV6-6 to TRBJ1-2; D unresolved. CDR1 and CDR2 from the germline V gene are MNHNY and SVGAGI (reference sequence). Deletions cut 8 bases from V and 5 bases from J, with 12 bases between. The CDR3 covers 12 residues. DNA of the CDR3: TGTGCCAGCGCGCCTCTCGGGTATGGCTACACCTTC. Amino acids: CASAPLGYGYTF.

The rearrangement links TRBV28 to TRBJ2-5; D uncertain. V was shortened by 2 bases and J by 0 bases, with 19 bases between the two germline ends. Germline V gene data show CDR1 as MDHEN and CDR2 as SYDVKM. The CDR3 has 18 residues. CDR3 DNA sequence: TGTGCCAGCAGTTTAACGATGGTTCCGCCCCGGTACCAAGAGACCCAGTACTTC. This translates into CASSLTMVPPRYQETQYF.

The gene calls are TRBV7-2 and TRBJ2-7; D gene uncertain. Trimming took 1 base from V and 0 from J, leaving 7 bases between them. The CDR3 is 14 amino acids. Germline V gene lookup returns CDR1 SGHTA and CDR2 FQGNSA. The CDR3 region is CASSLGAYSYEQYF. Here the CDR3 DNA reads TGTGCCAGCAGCTTAGGGGCATACTCCTACGAGCAGTACTTC.

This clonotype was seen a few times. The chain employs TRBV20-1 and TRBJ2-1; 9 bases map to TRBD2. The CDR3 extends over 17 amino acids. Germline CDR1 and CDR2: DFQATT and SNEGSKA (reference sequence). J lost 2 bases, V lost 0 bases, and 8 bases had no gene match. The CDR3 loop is CSARDGLASGTYNEQFF. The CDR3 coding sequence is TGCAGTGCTAGAGATGGTTTGGCTAGCGGGACCTACAATGAGCAGTTCTTC.

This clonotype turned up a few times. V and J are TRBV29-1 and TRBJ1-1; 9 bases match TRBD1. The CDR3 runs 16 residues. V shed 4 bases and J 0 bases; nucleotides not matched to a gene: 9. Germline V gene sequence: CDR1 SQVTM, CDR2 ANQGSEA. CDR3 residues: CSVVTGQGRVNTEAFF. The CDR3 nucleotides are TGCAGCGTTGTTACGGGACAGGGTCGGGTGAACACTGAAGCTTTCTTT.

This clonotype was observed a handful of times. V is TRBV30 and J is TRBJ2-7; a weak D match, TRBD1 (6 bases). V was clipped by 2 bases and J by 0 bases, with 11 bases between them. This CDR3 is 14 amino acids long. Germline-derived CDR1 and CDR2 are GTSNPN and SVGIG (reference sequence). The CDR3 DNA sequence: TGTGCCTGGAGTCCCGAACAGGGCTCCTACGAGCAGTACTTC. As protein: CAWSPEQGSYEQYF. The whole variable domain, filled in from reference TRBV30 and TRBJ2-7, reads SQTIHQWPATLVQPVGSPLSLECTVEGTSNPNLYWYRQAAGRGLQLLFYSVGIGQISSEVPQNLSASRPQDRQFILSSKKLLLSDSGFYLCAWSPEQGSYEQYFGPGTRLTVT.

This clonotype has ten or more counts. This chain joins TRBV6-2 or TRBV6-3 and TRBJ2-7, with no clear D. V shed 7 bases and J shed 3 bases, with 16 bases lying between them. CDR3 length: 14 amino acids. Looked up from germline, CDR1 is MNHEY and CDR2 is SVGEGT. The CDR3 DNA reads TGTGCCAGCAACCCCGACGGGCCACGCTACGAGCAGTACTTC. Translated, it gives CASNPDGPRYEQYF.

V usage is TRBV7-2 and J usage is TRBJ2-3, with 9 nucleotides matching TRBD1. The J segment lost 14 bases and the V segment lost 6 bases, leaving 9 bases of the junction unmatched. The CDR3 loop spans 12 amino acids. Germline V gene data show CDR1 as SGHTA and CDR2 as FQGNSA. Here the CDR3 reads CASRATGGQGYF. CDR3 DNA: TGTGCCAGCAGAGCAACAGGGGGCCAGGGGTATTTT.

DNA of the CDR3: TGTGCCAGCTCACCAAACACAGGGGACTCGGGAAACACCATATATTTT. The encoded protein is CASSPNTGDSGNTIYF. The chain combines TRBV18 with TRBJ1-3; TRBD1 matches 7 bases. The germline V gene has CDR1 KGHSH and CDR2 LQKENI. The CDR3 is 16 residues long. V gave up 2 bases and J gave up 4 bases; unmatched junction bases: 8.